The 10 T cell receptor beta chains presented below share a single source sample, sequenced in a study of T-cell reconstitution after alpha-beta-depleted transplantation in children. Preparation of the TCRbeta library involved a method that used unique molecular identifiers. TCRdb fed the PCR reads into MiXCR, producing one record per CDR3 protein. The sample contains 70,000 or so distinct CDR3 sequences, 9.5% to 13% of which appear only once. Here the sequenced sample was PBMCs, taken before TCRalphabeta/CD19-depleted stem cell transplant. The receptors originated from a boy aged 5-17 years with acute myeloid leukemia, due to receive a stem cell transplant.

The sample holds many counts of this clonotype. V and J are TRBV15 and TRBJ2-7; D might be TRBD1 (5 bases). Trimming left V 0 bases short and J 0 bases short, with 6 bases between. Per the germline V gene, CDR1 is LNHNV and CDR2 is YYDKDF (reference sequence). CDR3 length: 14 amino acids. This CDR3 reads CATSREGVSYEQYF. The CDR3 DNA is TGTGCCACCAGCAGAGAAGGGGTCTCCTACGAGCAGTACTTC. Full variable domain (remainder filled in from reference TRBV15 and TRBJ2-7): DAMVIQNPRYQVTQFGKPVTLSCSQTLNHNVMYWYQQKSSQAPKLLFHYYDKDFNNEADTPDNFQSRRPNTSFCFLDIRSPGLGDTAMYLCATSREGVSYEQYFGPGTRLTVT.

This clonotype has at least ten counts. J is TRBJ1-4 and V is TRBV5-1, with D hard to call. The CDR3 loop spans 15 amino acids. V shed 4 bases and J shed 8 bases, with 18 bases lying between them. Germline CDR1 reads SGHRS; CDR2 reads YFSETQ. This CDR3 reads CASSRTAGDGEKLFF. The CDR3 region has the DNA TGCGCCAGCAGCCGTACGGCAGGCGACGGAGAAAAACTGTTTTTT.

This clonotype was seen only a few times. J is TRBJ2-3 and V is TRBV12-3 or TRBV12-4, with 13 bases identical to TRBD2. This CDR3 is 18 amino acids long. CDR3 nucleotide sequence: TGTACCATCAGTCTTGGACTAGCGGGGGATACTAGCACAGATACGCAGTATTTT. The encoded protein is CTISLGLAGDTSTDTQYF.

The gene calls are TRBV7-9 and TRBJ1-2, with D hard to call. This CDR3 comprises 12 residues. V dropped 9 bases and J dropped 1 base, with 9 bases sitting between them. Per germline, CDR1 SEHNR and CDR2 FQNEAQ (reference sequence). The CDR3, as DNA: TGTGCCAGTCAATCTAGTAACTATGGCTACACCTTC. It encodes CASQSSNYGYTF.

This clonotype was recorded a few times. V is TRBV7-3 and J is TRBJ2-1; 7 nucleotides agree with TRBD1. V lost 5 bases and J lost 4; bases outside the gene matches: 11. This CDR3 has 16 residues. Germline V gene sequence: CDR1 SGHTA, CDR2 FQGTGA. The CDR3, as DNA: TGTGCCAGCAGCCCGACCGGGACAGTTACTTACAATGAGCAGTTCTTC. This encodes CASSPTGTVTYNEQFF.

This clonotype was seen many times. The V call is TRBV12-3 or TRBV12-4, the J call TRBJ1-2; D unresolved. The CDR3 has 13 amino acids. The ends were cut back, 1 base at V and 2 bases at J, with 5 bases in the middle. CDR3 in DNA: TGTGCCAGCAGTTTAGGGGAAAACTATGGCTACACCTTC. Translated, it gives CASSLGENYGYTF.

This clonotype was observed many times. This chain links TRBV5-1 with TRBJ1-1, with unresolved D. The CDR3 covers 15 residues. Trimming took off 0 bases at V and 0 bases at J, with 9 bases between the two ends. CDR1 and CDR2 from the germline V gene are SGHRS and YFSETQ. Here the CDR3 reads CASSLVHNLNTEAFF. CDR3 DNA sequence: TGCGCCAGCAGCTTGGTACATAATCTGAACACTGAAGCTTTCTTT.

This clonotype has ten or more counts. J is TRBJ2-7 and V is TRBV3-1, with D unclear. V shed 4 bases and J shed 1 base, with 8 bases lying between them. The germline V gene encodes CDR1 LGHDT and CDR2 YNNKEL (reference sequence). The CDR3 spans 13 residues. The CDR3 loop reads CASSRGQSYEQYV. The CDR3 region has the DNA TGTGCCAGCAGCCGAGGTCAGTCCTACGAGCAGTACGTC.

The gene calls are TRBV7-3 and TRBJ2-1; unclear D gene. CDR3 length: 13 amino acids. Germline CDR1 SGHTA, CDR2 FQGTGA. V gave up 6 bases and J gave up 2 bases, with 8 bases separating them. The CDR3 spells CASSRDTYNEQFF. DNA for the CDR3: TGTGCCAGCAGTCGTGACACCTACAATGAGCAGTTCTTC.

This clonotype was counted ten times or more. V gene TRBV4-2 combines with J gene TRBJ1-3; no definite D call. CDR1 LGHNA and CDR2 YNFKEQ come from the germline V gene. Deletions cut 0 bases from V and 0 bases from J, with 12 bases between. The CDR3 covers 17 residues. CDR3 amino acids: CASSQDPGRHSGNTIYF. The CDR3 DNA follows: TGTGCCAGCAGCCAAGATCCTGGCAGGCACTCTGGAAACACCATATATTTT.